A single sample is the source of the 14 T cell receptor beta chains below, sequenced in a study of cytomegalovirus exposure and HLA in healthy donors. The PCR ran on 60 Vbeta and 13 Jbeta primers. Sequencing was performed with immunoSEQ multiplex PCR; in TCRdb, only in-frame clones are kept and a portion is missing. The sample lists 170,000 or so clones, around 78% occurring once. Sequencing was performed on PBMCs. The receptors shown here come from a woman aged 45 to 65 in good health and CMV-seropositive.

This rearrangement joins TRBV6-1 to TRBJ2-7; 7 bases line up with TRBD2. V lost 6 bases, J lost 6 bases, and 14 bases stayed unmatched. Germline CDR1 MNHNS, CDR2 SASEGT. This CDR3 contains 15 residues. CDR3 coding DNA: TGTGCCAGCAGGACGGAGCCCGGGGGGATAGGCGAGCAGTACTTC. It encodes CASRTEPGGIGEQYF.

The genes are TRBV5-4 and TRBJ2-6; D not certain. The V gene lost 2 bases and the J gene lost 2 bases, with 2 bases spanning the gap. The CDR3 extends over 13 amino acids. Per germline, CDR1 SGHNT and CDR2 YYREEE (reference sequence). The CDR3 region has the DNA TGTGCCAGCAGCTTTACTGGGGCCAACGTCCTGACTTTC. It yields the protein CASSFTGANVLTF.

J is TRBJ2-7 and V is TRBV7-9, with TRBD2 matching over 10 bases. V lost 3 bases and J lost 0; bases outside the gene matches: 5. Germline-derived CDR1 and CDR2 are SEHNR and FQNEAQ (reference sequence). The CDR3 has 16 amino acids. The CDR3: CASSFALAGASYEQYF. CDR3 coding DNA: TGTGCCAGCAGCTTCGCTCTAGCGGGGGCCTCCTACGAGCAGTACTTC.

This clone was picked up a small number of times. The same CDR3 can be traced to other DNA sequences in this sample. V gene TRBV7-8 combines with J gene TRBJ1-5, with 10 bases aligning to TRBD1. Trimming took 1 base from V and 0 from J; bases not matched to a gene: 12. Looked up from germline, CDR1 is SGHVS and CDR2 is FQNEAQ. The CDR3 loop spans 20 amino acids. CDR3 DNA sequence: TGTGCCAGCAGCTTAGTCGGCCGGGACAGGGGACTTTTTAGCAATCAGCCCCAGCATTTT. This translates into CASSLVGRDRGLFSNQPQHF.

The chain carries TRBV6-5 and TRBJ2-5; perhaps TRBD1 as D (5 bases). The CDR3 has 13 residues. V was trimmed by 0 bases and J by 4 bases, leaving 6 bases between them. The germline V gene encodes CDR1 MNHEY and CDR2 SVGAGI. The DNA of the CDR3 is TGTGCCAGCAGTTACTCAAGGGGAGAGACCCAGTACTTC. This translates into CASSYSRGETQYF.

The genes are TRBV2 and TRBJ1-6, with TRBD1 identical over 8 bases. Germline trimming cut 5 bases from V and 6 bases from J; bases unmatched to any gene: 6. Germline assignment: CDR1 SNHLY and CDR2 FYNNEI. The CDR3 consists of 15 residues. The CDR3 loop reads CASSQSTGGNSPLHF. The CDR3 region has the DNA TGTGCCAGCAGTCAATCTACAGGGGGTAATTCACCCCTCCACTTT.

V gene TRBV7-8 combines with J gene TRBJ2-2; 8 positions agree with TRBD2. This CDR3 has 14 amino acids. Germline-derived CDR1 and CDR2 are SGHVS and FQNEAQ. The junction had 2 bases not matched to a gene; V was cut back by 5 bases and J by 3 bases. CDR3 nucleotide sequence: TGTGCCAGCAGCCCTAGCGGGTACACCGGGGAGCTGTTTTTT. Its translation: CASSPSGYTGELFF.

The chain is built from TRBV12-2 and TRBJ2-7; the table's D call TRBD1 went unverified against the DNA. TRBV12-2 is a known pseudogene. The CDR3 loop spans 8 amino acids. CDR3: CASRHEYF. The CDR3 nucleotides read TGTGCAAGTCGCCATGAGTACTTC.

The chain recombines TRBV4-1 with TRBJ2-7; D is unresolved. The V and J ends lost 4 bases and 2 bases respectively, with 12 bases between them. The germline CDR1 and CDR2 sequences are MGHRA and YSYEKL. The CDR3 extends over 14 amino acids. CDR3 sequence: CASSRAGPTYEQYF. The CDR3 DNA reads as TGCGCCAGCAGCCGGGCCGGCCCTACCTACGAGCAGTACTTC.

The chain combines TRBV6-6 with TRBJ2-3; tentatively, D is TRBD2 (6 bases). Per the germline V gene, CDR1 is MNHNY and CDR2 is SVGAGI (reference sequence). The CDR3 has 16 amino acids. The V and J ends lost 2 bases and 0 bases respectively, with 12 bases between them. The CDR3 nucleotides read TGTGCCAGCAGTTACGGAGGGCGGGGAAGCACAGATACGCAGTATTTT. The encoded protein is CASSYGGRGSTDTQYF.

This clone was seen a few times. The chain employs TRBV7-9 and TRBJ1-2; 10 bases are a match to TRBD1. From germline, CDR1 is SEHNR and CDR2 FQNEAQ (reference sequence). The trim removed 5 bases at V and 1 base at J, leaving 7 bases unmatched. This CDR3 is 16 amino acids long. The CDR3 region has the DNA TGTGCCAGCAGCCGGACAGGGGGGGGCCATAACTATGGCTACACCTTC. Protein: CASSRTGGGHNYGYTF.

The rearrangement uses TRBV14 and TRBJ2-1; D perhaps matches TRBD1 (5 bases). Trimming shortened V by 1 base and J by 9 bases, and 16 bases separated the two germline ends. The CDR3 is 15 residues long. CDR1 is SGHDN, CDR2 FVKESK, per germline. In DNA form, the CDR3 reads TGTGCCAGCAGCCAAGTAAGAGGCAGGGCTGCTGAGCAGTTCTTC. This sequence encodes CASSQVRGRAAEQFF.

The chain has TRBV7-9 and TRBJ1-1, with D possibly being TRBD1 (6 bases). Germline V gene sequence: CDR1 SEHNR, CDR2 FQNEAQ (reference sequence). The CDR3 covers 14 residues. V was shortened by 3 bases and J by 4 bases, with 12 bases between the two germline ends. The CDR3 reads CASSFGGARTEAFF. The CDR3 DNA is TGTGCCAGCAGCTTTGGGGGGGCGCGCACTGAAGCTTTCTTT.

This clone was observed a handful of times. The V call is TRBV6-5, the J call TRBJ2-3, with D tentatively TRBD2 (6 bases). Trimming stripped 6 bases from V and 7 bases from J, with 14 bases between. The CDR3 covers 13 residues. CDR1 MNHEY and CDR2 SVGAGI come from the germline V gene. This chain's CDR3 is CASREGRRYTQYF. CDR3 DNA sequence: TGTGCCAGCAGGGAGGGGCGAAGGTATACGCAGTATTTT.